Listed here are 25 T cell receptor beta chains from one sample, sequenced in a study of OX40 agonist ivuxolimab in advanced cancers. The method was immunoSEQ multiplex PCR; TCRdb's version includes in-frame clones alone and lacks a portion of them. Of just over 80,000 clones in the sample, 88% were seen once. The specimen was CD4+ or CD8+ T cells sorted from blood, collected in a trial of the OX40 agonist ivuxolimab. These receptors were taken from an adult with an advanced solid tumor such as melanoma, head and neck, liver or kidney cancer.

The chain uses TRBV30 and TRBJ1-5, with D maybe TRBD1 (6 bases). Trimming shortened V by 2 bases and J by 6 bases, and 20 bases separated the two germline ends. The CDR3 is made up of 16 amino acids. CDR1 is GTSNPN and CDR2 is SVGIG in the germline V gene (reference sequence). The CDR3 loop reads CAWSNGLRGFGQPQHF. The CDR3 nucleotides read TGTGCCTGGAGTAATGGGCTGAGGGGGTTCGGTCAGCCCCAGCATTTT.

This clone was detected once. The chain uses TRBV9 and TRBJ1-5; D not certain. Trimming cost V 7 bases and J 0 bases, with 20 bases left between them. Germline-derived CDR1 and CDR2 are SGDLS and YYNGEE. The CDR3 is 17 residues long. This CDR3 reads CASFPPRPENSNQPQHF. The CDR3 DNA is TGTGCCAGCTTCCCCCCCCGGCCAGAAAATAGCAATCAGCCCCAGCATTTT.

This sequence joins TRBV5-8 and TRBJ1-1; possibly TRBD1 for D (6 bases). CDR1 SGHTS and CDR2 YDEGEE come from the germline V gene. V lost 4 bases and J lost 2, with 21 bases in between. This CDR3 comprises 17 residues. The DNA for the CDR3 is TGTGCCAGCAGCCCCCTCCTCGCATGGGGGCGAAACACTGAAGCTTTCTTT. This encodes CASSPLLAWGRNTEAFF.

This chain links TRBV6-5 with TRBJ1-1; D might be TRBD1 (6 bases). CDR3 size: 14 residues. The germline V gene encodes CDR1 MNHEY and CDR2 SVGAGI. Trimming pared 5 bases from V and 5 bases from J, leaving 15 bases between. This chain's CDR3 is CASSRQDRITEAFF. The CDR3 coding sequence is TGTGCCAGCAGTCGACAGGACAGAATAACTGAAGCTTTCTTT.

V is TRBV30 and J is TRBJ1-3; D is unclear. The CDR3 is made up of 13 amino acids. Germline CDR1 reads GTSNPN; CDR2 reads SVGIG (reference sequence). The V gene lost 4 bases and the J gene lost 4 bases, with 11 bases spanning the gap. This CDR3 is CAWIRTGGNTIYF. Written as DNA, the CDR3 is TGTGCCTGGATTAGGACTGGGGGAAACACCATATATTTT. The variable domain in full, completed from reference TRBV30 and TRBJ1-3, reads SQTIHQWPATLVQPVGSPLSLECTVEGTSNPNLYWYRQAAGRGLQLLFYSVGIGQISSEVPQNLSASRPQDRQFILSSKKLLLSDSGFYLCAWIRTGGNTIYFGEGSWLTVV.

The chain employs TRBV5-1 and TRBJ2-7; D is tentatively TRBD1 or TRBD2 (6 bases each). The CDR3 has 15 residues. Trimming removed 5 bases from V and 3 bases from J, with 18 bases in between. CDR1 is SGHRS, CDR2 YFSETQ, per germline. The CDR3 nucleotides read TGCGCCAGCAGGGGGGTGGGGGGCCTGGGCTACGAGCAGTACTTC. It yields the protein CASRGVGGLGYEQYF.

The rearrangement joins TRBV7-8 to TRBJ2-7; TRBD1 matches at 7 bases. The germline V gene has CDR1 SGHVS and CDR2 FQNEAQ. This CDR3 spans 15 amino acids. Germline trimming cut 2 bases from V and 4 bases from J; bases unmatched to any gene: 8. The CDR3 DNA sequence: TGTGCCAGCAGCTTAATCCGGACAGGACTGTACGAGCAGTACTTC. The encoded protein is CASSLIRTGLYEQYF. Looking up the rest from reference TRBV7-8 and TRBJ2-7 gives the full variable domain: GAGVSQSPRYKVAKRGQDVALRCDPISGHVSLFWYQQALGQGPEFLTYFQNEAQLDKSGLPSDRFFAERPEGSVSTLKIQRTQQEDSAVYLCASSLIRTGLYEQYFGPGTRLTVT.

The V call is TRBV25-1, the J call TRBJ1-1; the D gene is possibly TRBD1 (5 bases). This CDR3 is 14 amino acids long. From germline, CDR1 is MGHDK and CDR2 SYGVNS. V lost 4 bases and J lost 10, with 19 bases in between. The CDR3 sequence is CASSGQPGALGAFF. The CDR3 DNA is TGTGCCAGCAGTGGGCAACCCGGGGCCCTGGGAGCTTTCTTT.

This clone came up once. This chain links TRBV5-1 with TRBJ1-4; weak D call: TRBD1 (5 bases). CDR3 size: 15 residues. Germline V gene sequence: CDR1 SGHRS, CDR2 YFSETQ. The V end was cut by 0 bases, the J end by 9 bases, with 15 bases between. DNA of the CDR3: TGCGCCAGCAGCTTGGGACACGCGGGGGATAAAAAACTGTTTTTT. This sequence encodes CASSLGHAGDKKLFF. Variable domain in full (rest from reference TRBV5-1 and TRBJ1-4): KAGVTQTPRYLIKTRGQQVTLSCSPISGHRSVSWYQQTPGQGLQFLFEYFSETQRNKGNFPGRFSGRQFSNSRSEMNVSTLELGDSALYLCASSLGHAGDKKLFFGSGTQLSVL.

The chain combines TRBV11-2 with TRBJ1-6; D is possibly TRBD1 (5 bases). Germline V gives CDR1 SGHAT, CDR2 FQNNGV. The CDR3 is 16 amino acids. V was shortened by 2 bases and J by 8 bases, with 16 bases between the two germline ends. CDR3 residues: CASSLSGSGDYSPLHF. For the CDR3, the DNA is TGTGCCAGCAGCTTATCAGGGAGTGGGGATTATTCACCCCTCCACTTT.

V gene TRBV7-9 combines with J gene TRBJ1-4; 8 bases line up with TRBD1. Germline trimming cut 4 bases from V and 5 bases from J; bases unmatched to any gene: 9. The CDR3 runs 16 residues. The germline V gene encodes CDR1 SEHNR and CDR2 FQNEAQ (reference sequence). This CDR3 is CASSSRTQGVNEKLFF. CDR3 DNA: TGTGCCAGCAGCTCCCGCACACAGGGGGTCAATGAAAAACTGTTTTTT.

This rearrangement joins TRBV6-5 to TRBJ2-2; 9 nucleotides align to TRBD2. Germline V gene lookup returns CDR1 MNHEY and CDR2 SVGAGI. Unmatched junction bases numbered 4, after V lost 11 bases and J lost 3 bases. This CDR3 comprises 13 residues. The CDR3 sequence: CASAGGYTGELFF. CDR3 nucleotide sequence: TGTGCCTCAGCGGGGGGTTACACCGGGGAGCTGTTTTTT.

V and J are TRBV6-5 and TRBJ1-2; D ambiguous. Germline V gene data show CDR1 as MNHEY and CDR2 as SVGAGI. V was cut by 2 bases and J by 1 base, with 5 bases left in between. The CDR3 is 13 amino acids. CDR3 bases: TGTGCCAGCAGTTACAAAGATAACTATGGCTACACCTTC. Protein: CASSYKDNYGYTF.

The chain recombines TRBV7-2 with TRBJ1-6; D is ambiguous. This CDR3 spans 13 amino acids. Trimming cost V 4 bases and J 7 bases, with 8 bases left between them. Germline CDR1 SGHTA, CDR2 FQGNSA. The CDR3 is CASSSMANSPLHF. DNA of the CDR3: TGTGCCAGCAGCTCCATGGCCAATTCACCCCTCCACTTT.

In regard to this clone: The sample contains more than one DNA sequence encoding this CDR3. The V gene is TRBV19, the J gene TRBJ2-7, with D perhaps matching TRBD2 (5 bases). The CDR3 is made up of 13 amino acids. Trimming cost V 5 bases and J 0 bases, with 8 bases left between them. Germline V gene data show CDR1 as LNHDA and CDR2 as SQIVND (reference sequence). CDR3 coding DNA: TGTGCCAGTAGTCGGGATAGCTCCTACGAGCAGTACTTC. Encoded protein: CASSRDSSYEQYF.

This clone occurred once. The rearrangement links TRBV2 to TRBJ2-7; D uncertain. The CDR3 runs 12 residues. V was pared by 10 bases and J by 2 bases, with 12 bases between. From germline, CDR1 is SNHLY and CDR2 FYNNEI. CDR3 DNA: TGTGCCACCGAAGGAGCGACCTACGAGCAGTACTTC. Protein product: CATEGATYEQYF.

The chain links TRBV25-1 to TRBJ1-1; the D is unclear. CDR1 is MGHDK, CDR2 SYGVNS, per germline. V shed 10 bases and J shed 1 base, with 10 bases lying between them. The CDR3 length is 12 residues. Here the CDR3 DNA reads TGTGCCACCTCCAGAGGGAACACTGAAGCTTTCTTT. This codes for CATSRGNTEAFF.

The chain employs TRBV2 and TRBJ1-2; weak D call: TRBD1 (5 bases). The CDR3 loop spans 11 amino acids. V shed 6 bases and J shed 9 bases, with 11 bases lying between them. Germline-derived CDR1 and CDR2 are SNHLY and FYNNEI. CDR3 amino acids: CASSARGSYTF. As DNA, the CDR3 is TGTGCCAGCAGCGCTCGGGGGAGCTACACCTTC.

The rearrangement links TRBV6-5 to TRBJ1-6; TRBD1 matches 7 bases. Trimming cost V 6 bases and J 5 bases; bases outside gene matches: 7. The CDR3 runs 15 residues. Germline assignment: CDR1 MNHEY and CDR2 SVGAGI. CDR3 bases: TGTGCCAGCAGCGACAGGGTGGTTGATAATTCACCCCTCCACTTT. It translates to CASSDRVVDNSPLHF.

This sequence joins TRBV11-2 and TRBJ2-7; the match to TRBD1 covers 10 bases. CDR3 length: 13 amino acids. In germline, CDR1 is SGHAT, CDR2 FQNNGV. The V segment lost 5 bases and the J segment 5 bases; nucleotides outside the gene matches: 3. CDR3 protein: CASSPDRGHEQYF. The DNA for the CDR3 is TGTGCCAGCAGCCCCGACAGGGGGCACGAGCAGTACTTC.

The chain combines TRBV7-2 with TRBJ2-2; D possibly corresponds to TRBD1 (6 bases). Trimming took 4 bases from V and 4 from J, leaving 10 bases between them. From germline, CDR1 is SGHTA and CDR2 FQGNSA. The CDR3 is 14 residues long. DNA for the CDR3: TGTGCCAGCAGCTCAGGGGTTCCCACCGGGGAGCTGTTTTTT. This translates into CASSSGVPTGELFF.

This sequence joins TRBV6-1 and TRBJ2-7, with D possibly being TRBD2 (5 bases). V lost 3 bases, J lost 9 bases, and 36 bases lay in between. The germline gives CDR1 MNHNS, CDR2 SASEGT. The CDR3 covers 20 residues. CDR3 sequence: CASSEYRPVRAAAAQFTQYF. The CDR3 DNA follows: TGTGCCAGCAGTGAGTATCGTCCCGTGCGAGCGGCGGCGGCCCAATTTACGCAGTACTTC.

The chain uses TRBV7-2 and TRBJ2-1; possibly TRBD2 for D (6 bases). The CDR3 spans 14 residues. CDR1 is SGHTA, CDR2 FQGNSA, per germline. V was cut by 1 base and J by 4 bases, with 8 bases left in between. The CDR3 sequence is CASSLGGLYNEQFF. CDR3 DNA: TGTGCCAGCAGCTTAGGGGGACTGTACAATGAGCAGTTCTTC.

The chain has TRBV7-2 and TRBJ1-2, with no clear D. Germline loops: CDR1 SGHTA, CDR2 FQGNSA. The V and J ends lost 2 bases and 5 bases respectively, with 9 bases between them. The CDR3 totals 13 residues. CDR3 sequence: CASSLMGSYGYTF. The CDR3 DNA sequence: TGTGCCAGCAGCTTAATGGGGTCTTATGGCTACACCTTC.

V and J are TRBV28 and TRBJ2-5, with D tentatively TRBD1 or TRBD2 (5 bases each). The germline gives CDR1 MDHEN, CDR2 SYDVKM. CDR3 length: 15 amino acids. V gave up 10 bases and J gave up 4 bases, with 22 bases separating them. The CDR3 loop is CATSQDSGTGETQYF. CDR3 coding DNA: TGTGCCACCTCGCAGGACTCGGGCACAGGAGAGACCCAGTACTTC.